This is a list of T cell receptor beta chains from one sample in a study of PD-L1 blockade in urothelial cancer. Profiling relied on immunoSEQ multiplex PCR, and the TCRdb table lists in-frame clones only, not all of them. The top ten hold 5.5% to 7.5% of the sample, which has around 53,000 clones, over 75% seen once. The sample was PBMCs, taken around atezolizumab (anti-PD-L1) treatment. The receptor set was obtained from a man aged 35 to 55 with urothelial cancer. Each CDR3 is given with its conserved first and last residue.

v_call,j_call,cdr3_aa
TRBV7-8,TRBJ2-5,CASSLVALFRTQYF
TRBV4-2,TRBJ2-7,CASSQTGSSYEQYF
TRBV27,TRBJ2-7,CATRPSRNPYEQYF
TRBV7-9,TRBJ1-2,CASSLGGTGTGYTF
TRBV11-2,TRBJ2-7,CASSTGGPSNEQYF
TRBV5-4,TRBJ1-4,CASSLDQKQNEKLFF
TRBV5-4,TRBJ2-2,CASSPTGWGRTGELFF
TRBV7-8,TRBJ2-7,CASGARRESYEQYF
TRBV29-1,TRBJ2-1,CSVVGGKIWNEQFF
TRBV27,TRBJ2-3,CASSLDRAQYF
TRBV27,TRBJ2-3,CASSLRASGRDTQYF
TRBV6-1,TRBJ2-7,CASSEPGGRTYEQYF
TRBV30,TRBJ1-1,CAWSGTSNSEAFF
TRBV7-3,TRBJ2-1,CASSLFSGSYNEQFF
TRBV10-1,TRBJ1-1,CASSESTGQREAFF
TRBV7-9,TRBJ1-2,CASSGGAGANYGYTF
TRBV7-9,TRBJ1-1,CASSPGQGEAFF
TRBV18,TRBJ2-2,CASSPLAGGTAAGELFF
TRBV5-4,TRBJ1-1,CASSPRSTEAFF
TRBV11-3,TRBJ2-5,CASSLGDLPGGETQYF
TRBV6-5,TRBJ1-1,CASSYSSGRRNTEAFF
TRBV6-5,TRBJ1-1,CASSKQGKNTEAFF
TRBV27,TRBJ1-5,CASSPDRGGNQPQHF
TRBV7-9,TRBJ2-6,CASSKGQGGIWANVLTF
TRBV9,TRBJ2-2,CASRGTGDTGELFF
TRBV7-2,TRBJ1-1,CASSHASHTEAFF
TRBV9,TRBJ2-2,CASSPLTSGRAGGELFF
TRBV18,TRBJ1-1,CASSGQTGVGEAFF
TRBV19,TRBJ2-5,CASSRRLAKDSETQYF
TRBV19,TRBJ1-1,CASSPRGQGNTEAFF
TRBV14,TRBJ1-2,CASSQDRSEQGLRGYTF
TRBV7-6,TRBJ1-4,CASSLAFTGNEKLFF
TRBV9,TRBJ1-1,CASSVTGATEAFF
TRBV4-2,TRBJ1-2,CASSQIIRDTNYGYTF
TRBV6-5,TRBJ1-2,CASSWTANYGYTF
TRBV6-5,TRBJ2-7,CASRPDRASFAGQYF
TRBV30,TRBJ2-7,CASTGTTALRDEQYF
TRBV14,TRBJ2-7,CASSQEAGEQYF
TRBV4-1,TRBJ1-1,CASSEGRTGRANTEAFF
TRBV7-3,TRBJ2-5,CASSQGTVQETQYF
TRBV2,TRBJ2-2,CASSFTANTGELFF
TRBV19,TRBJ2-1,CASSIRDREFF
TRBV29-1,TRBJ1-1,CSATGVGYTEAFF
TRBV28,TRBJ2-3,CASPPSQGAGTDTQYF
TRBV7-2,TRBJ2-1,CASSWRGNEQFF
TRBV5-6,TRBJ1-2,CASSPARYYGYTF
TRBV27,TRBJ1-2,CASSFRQGPNYGYTF
TRBV27,TRBJ2-7,CASSPDMGGGNEQYF
TRBV7-9,TRBJ1-2,CASSFQGMEGYTF
TRBV19,TRBJ1-5,CASSIFVSNQPQHF
TRBV5-8,TRBJ2-5,CAGDPTGTQETQYF
TRBV13,TRBJ1-2,CASSHGTFLDYGYTF
TRBV28,TRBJ2-4,CASSSLSTGGEYF
TRBV5-1,TRBJ2-7,CASQSGRYEQYF